Presented here are 9 T cell receptor beta chains from one specimen sequenced in a study of neoadjuvant anti-PD-1 for oral cavity cancer. The time point is: after neoadjuvant nivolumab, at surgical resection. Some clones are missing from TCRdb's copy, which holds only in-frame ones; the method was immunoSEQ multiplex PCR. The sample includes 37,000 or so clones, about 36% of them seen just once. Sample: tumor tissue, taken after nivolumab (anti-PD-1) treatment. Receptors were obtained from a person aged 40 to 85 with oral cavity squamous cell carcinoma.

This clone was detected a few times. The chain carries TRBV6-1 and TRBJ2-7; weak D call: TRBD1 (6 bases). Deletions cut 7 bases from V and 2 bases from J, with 18 bases between. The germline gives CDR1 MNHNS, CDR2 SASEGT. The CDR3 has 15 amino acids. CDR3 bases: TGTGCCAGCATTCTCCCCACCGGACAGACCTACGAGCAGTACTTC. Translation gives CASILPTGQTYEQYF.

The sample holds one count of this clone. The same CDR3 can be traced to other DNA sequences in this sample. CDR3 protein: CASSSTGNSNQPQHF. CDR3 sequence (DNA): TGTGCCAGCAGCTCGACAGGGAATAGCAATCAGCCCCAGCATTTT. V and J are TRBV7-6 and TRBJ1-5; 7 bases are a match to TRBD1. From germline, CDR1 is SGHVS and CDR2 FNYEAQ. V lost 4 bases to trimming and J lost 0 bases; unmatched junction nucleotides: 3. This CDR3 is 15 amino acids long. Drawing the rest from reference TRBV7-6 and TRBJ1-5, the complete variable domain is GAGVSQSPRYKVTKRGQDVALRCDPISGHVSLYWYRQALGQGPEFLTYFNYEAQQDKSGLPNDRFSAERPEGSISTLTIQRTEQRDSAMYRCASSSTGNSNQPQHFGDGTRLSIL.

This clone was seen a handful of times. The rearrangement joins TRBV19 to TRBJ2-3; D gene ambiguous. The V end lost 0 bases, the J end lost 3 bases, and 4 bases lay between the germline ends. The CDR3 length is 13 residues. Germline V lookup: CDR1 LNHDA, CDR2 SQIVND (reference sequence). CDR3 loop: CASSIELTDTQYF. Here the CDR3 DNA reads TGTGCCAGTAGTATAGAACTTACAGATACGCAGTATTTT.

The chain joins TRBV7-9 to TRBJ1-2; 7 nucleotides line up with TRBD1. Losses at the gene ends were 3 bases for V and 5 bases for J; bases not matched to a gene: 6. The CDR3 runs 14 residues. Germline assignment: CDR1 SEHNR and CDR2 FQNEAQ (reference sequence). CDR3 bases: TGTGCCAGCAGCTTTTATAGGGGGCCTTATGGCTACACCTTC. This sequence encodes CASSFYRGPYGYTF.

This clone showed up many times. V gene TRBV7-3 combines with J gene TRBJ2-5, with 8 nucleotides matching TRBD1. V was clipped by 5 bases and J by 5 bases; unmatched bases: 7. CDR1 is SGHTA and CDR2 is FQGTGA in the germline V gene. This CDR3 has 14 residues. The CDR3 here is CASSPGGPGETQYF. In DNA, the CDR3 is TGTGCCAGCAGCCCAGGGGGCCCAGGGGAGACCCAGTACTTC.

The chain combines TRBV18 with TRBJ1-1, with D perhaps matching TRBD1 (5 bases). Per the germline V gene, CDR1 is KGHSH and CDR2 is LQKENI. V gave up 3 bases and J gave up 0 bases, with 11 bases separating them. The CDR3 consists of 15 residues. The CDR3 region is CASSPRTLMNTEAFF. The CDR3 DNA sequence: TGTGCCAGCTCACCGAGGACACTCATGAACACTGAAGCTTTCTTT. Full variable domain (rest looked up from reference TRBV18 and TRBJ1-1): NAGVMQNPRHLVRRRGQEARLRCSPMKGHSHVYWYRQLPEEGLKFMVYLQKENIIDESGMPKERFSAEFPKEGPSILRIQQVVRGDSAAYFCASSPRTLMNTEAFFGQGTRLTVV.

The sample holds a few counts of this clone. CDR3 in amino acids: CASSQGWGSSYEQYF. The DNA of the CDR3 is TGTGCCAGCAGCCAAGGATGGGGTAGCTCCTACGAGCAGTACTTC. The V gene is TRBV7-3, the J gene TRBJ2-7, with no clear D. CDR1 and CDR2 (germline): SGHTA, FQGTGA. V gave up 5 bases and J gave up 0 bases, with 14 bases separating them. This CDR3 region has 15 residues.

This chain joins TRBV6-5 and TRBJ1-5, with a weak D call TRBD1 (6 bases). The CDR3 is 15 residues long. V was clipped by 6 bases and J by 11 bases, with 23 bases between them. The germline CDR1 and CDR2 sequences are MNHEY and SVGAGI. The CDR3 DNA is TGTGCCAGCAGCCTCAGCCGGGACACGGGATTGTCCCAGCATTTT. This gives the protein CASSLSRDTGLSQHF.

DNA for the CDR3: TGTGCCAGCTCAGCCCGGGCGGTGGCATACACAGATACGCAGTATTTT. Its translation: CASSARAVAYTDTQYF. The chain links TRBV18 to TRBJ2-3; D is ambiguous. Germline-derived CDR1 and CDR2 are KGHSH and LQKENI. The ends were cut back, 5 bases at V and 2 bases at J, with 17 bases in the middle. The CDR3 is 16 residues long.